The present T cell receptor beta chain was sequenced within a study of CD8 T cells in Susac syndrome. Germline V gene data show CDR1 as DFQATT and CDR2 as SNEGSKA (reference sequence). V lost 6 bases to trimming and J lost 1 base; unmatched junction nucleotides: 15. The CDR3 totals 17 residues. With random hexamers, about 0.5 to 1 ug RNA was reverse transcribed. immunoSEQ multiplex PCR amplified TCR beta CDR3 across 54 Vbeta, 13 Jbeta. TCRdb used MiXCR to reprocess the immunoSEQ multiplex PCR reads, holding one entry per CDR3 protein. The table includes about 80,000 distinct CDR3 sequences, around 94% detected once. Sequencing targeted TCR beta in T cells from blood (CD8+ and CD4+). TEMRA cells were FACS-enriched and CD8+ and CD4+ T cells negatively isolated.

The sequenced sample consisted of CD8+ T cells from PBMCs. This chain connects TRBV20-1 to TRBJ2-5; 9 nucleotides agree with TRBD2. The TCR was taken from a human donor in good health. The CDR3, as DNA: TGCAGTGCCCTCGGTTTCCTAGCGGGAAGGGTCCAAGAGACCCAGTACTTC. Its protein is CSALGFLAGRVQETQYF.